These 4 T cell receptor beta chains were sequenced from one sample in a study of beta chain features in type 1 diabetes. Expressed TCRB transcripts got sequenced, as all isolated RNA was reverse transcribed. The protocol was immunoSEQ multiplex PCR, while the TCRdb copy is restricted to in-frame clones and leaves out a portion. There are more than 300,000 clones in the sample; roughly 15% occur only once, and around 0.02% lies in the top ten. The specimen sequenced was naive CD4+ T cells from blood. These TCRs come from a woman aged 18-29 years in good health.

This rearrangement joins TRBV11-2 to TRBJ2-1; 7 bases are shared with TRBD2. Germline V CDR1 and CDR2: SGHAT, FQNNGV. CDR3 length: 13 residues. V lost 3 bases and J lost 16; bases outside the gene matches: 12. DNA for the CDR3: TGTGCCAGCAGCTTGCCCGGGGACTACCCGGCATTCTTC. Amino acid sequence: CASSLPGDYPAFF.

In regard to this clone: The sample carries other DNA sequences with the same CDR3. V and J are TRBV5-1 and TRBJ2-2; 8 positions agree with TRBD1. Trimming took 4 bases from V and 0 from J; bases not matched to a gene: 2. The CDR3 is 15 amino acids. The V gene's germline CDR1 is SGHRS and CDR2 YFSETQ. This chain's CDR3 is CASSLDRANTGELFF. CDR3 coding DNA: TGCGCCAGCAGCCTGGACAGGGCGAACACCGGGGAGCTGTTTTTT. The full variable domain, in which reference TRBV5-1 and TRBJ2-2 provide the parts outside the CDR3, is KAGVTQTPRYLIKTRGQQVTLSCSPISGHRSVSWYQQTPGQGLQFLFEYFSETQRNKGNFPGRFSGRQFSNSRSEMNVSTLELGDSALYLCASSLDRANTGELFFGEGSRLTVL.

This clone has a handful of counts. V gene TRBV18 combines with J gene TRBJ2-5, with D perhaps TRBD1 (5 bases). The germline CDR1 and CDR2 sequences are KGHSH and LQKENI. The V end lost 2 bases, the J end lost 2 bases, and 18 bases lay between the germline ends. The CDR3 is 17 amino acids. The CDR3 DNA reads as TGTGCCAGCTCACCAAATTATTTCAGGGATCGGCAAGAGACCCAGTACTTC. It encodes CASSPNYFRDRQETQYF.

This clone was counted a few times. This rearrangement joins TRBV7-9 to TRBJ2-5; D may be TRBD2 (6 bases). The CDR3 spans 15 residues. V dropped 4 bases and J dropped 2 bases, with 14 bases sitting between them. Germline V CDR1 and CDR2: SEHNR, FQNEAQ (reference sequence). CDR3 region: CASSYSGLRQETQYF. The DNA of the CDR3 is TGTGCCAGCAGCTACTCGGGACTGCGGCAAGAGACCCAGTACTTC.